This T cell receptor beta chain was recorded in a study of Ad26.COV2.S vaccination and SARS-CoV-2 variants. Regarding treatment: over 15 received Ad26.COV2.S at low or high dose, single or two shots; about 5 received placebo; per-sample allocation not given. Following the first vaccine or placebo injection, samples were taken on day 63. In Boston, the donor was an adult between 18-55 years of age. Germline CDR1 reads LNHDA; CDR2 reads SQIVND (reference sequence). CDR3 length: 13 residues. Trimming left V 9 bases short and J 6 bases short, with 15 bases between. TCRdb's copy holds only in-frame clones and misses some; the assay was immunoSEQ multiplex PCR. The sample holds fewer than 400,000 clones, roughly 90% seen once.

This clonotype was sampled from a person aged 18-65 years who received the Ad26.COV2.S COVID-19 vaccine or a placebo. The rearrangement uses TRBV19 and TRBJ1-5, with a possible D match to TRBD1 (6 bases). Source: peripheral blood, taken in a trial of Ad26.COV2.S vaccine versus placebo. CDR3 DNA sequence: TGTGCCAGCAATGACAGGAAAGGTCAGCCCCAGCATTTT. Translated: CASNDRKGQPQHF. The full variable domain, in which reference TRBV19 and TRBJ1-5 provide the parts outside the CDR3, is DGGITQSPKYLFRKEGQNVTLSCEQNLNHDAMYWYRQDPGQGLRLIYYSQIVNDFQKGDIAEGYSVSREKKESFPLTVTSAQKNPTAFYLCASNDRKGQPQHFGDGTRLSIL.